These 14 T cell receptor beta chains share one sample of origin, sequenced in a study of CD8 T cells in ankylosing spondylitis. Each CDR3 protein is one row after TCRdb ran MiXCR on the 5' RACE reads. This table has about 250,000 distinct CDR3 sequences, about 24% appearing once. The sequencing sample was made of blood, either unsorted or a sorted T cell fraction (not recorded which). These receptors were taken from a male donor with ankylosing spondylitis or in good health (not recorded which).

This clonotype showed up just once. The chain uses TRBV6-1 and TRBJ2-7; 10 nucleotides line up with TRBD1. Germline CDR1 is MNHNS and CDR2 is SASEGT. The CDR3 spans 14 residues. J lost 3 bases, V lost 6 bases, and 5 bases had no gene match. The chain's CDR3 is CASSIGQGGYEQYF. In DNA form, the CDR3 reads TGTGCCAGCAGCATAGGACAGGGGGGCTACGAGCAGTACTTC.

Written as DNA, the CDR3 is TGCAGTGCTAGACCCAGGGGCACAGATACGCAGTATTTT. It codes for CSARPRGTDTQYF. The chain uses TRBV20-1 and TRBJ2-3, with D possibly matching TRBD1 (5 bases). This CDR3 comprises 13 residues. Germline V gene lookup returns CDR1 DFQATT and CDR2 SNEGSKA (reference sequence). Trimming removed 2 bases at V and 1 base at J, with 7 bases between.

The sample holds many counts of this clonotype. CDR3 DNA sequence: TGCAGTGCCCCTAGGGGCGGGGGGCAGGACAATGAGCAGTTCTTC. Residues: CSAPRGGGQDNEQFF. V is TRBV20-1 and J is TRBJ2-1, with 8 bases identical to TRBD2. Germline assignment: CDR1 DFQATT and CDR2 SNEGSKA (reference sequence). The CDR3 consists of 15 residues. J was trimmed by 5 bases and V by 6 bases; bases with no gene match: 12.

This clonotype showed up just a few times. The CDR3 spells CSAWPGDSNTGELFF. The CDR3 DNA follows: TGCAGTGCGTGGCCAGGAGACTCGAACACCGGGGAGCTGTTTTTT. V is TRBV20-1 and J is TRBJ2-2; D not certain. Trimming shortened V by 6 bases and J by 0 bases, and 14 bases separated the two germline ends. Germline V gene lookup returns CDR1 DFQATT and CDR2 SNEGSKA (reference sequence). The CDR3 extends over 15 amino acids.

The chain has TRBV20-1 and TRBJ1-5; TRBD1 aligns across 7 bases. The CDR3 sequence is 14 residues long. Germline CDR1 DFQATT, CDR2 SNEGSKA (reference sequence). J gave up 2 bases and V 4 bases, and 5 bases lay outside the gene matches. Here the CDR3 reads CSATQGEGNQPQHF. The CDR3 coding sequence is TGCAGTGCTACCCAGGGGGAAGGCAATCAGCCCCAGCATTTT.

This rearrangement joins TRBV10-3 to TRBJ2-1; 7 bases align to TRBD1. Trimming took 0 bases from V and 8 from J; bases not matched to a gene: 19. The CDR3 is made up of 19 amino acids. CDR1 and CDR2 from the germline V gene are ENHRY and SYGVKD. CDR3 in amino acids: CAISESTTGVIPRYDEQFF. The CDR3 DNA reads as TGTGCCATCAGTGAGTCGACTACAGGGGTTATTCCTAGGTACGATGAGCAGTTCTTC.

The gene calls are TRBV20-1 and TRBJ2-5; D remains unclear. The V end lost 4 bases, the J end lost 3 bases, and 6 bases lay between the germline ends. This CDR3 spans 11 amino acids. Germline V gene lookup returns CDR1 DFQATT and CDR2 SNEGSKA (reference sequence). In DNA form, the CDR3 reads TGCAGTGCTATAAGTAAAGAGACCCAGTACTTC. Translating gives CSAISKETQYF.

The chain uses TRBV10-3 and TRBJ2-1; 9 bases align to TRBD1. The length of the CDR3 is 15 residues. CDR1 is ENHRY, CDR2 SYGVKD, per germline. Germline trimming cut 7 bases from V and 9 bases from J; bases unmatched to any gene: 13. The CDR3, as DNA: TGTGCCATCACCGGCAGACAGGGGGGGACACGTGAGCAGTTCTTC. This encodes CAITGRQGGTREQFF.

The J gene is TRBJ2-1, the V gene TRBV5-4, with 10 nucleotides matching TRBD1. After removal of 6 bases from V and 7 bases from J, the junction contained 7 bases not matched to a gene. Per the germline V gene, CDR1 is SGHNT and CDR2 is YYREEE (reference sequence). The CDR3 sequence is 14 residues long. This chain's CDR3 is CASNAWTGGNEQFF. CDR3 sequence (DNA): TGTGCCAGCAACGCGTGGACAGGGGGGAATGAGCAGTTCTTC.

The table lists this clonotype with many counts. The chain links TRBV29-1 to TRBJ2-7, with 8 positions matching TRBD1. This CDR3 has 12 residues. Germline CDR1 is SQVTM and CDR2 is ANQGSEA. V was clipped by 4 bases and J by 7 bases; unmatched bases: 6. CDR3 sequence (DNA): TGCAGCGTTGGTCAGGGGGCAAGAGAGCAGTACTTC. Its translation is CSVGQGAREQYF.

The CDR3 protein is CSAERGGTSTDTQYF. In DNA form, the CDR3 reads TGCAGTGCCGAGAGGGGGGGTACTAGCACAGATACGCAGTATTTT. The rearrangement links TRBV20-1 to TRBJ2-3; tentative D call: TRBD2 (7 bases). Trimming left V 6 bases short and J 0 bases short, with 16 bases between. Per germline, CDR1 DFQATT and CDR2 SNEGSKA (reference sequence). The CDR3 covers 15 residues.

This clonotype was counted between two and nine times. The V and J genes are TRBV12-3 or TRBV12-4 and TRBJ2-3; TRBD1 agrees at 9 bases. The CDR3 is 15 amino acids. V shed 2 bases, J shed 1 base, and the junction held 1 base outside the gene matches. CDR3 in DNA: TGTGCCAGCAGTTTACGGACAGGGGGCACAGATACGCAGTATTTT. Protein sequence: CASSLRTGGTDTQYF.

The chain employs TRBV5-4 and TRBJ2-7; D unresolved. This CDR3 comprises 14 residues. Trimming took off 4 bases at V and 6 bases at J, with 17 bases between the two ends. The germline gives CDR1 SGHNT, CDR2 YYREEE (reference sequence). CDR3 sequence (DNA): TGTGCCAGCAGCCTGGGTTCCGGGCGACGCGAGCAGTACTTC. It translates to CASSLGSGRREQYF.

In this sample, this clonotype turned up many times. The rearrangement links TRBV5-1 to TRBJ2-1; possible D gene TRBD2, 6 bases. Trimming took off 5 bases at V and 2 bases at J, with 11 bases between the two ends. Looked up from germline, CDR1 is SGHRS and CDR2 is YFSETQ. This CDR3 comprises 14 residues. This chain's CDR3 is CASSSGDTYNEQFF. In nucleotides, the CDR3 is TGCGCCAGCAGTTCGGGGGATACCTACAATGAGCAGTTCTTC.